A selection of T cell receptor beta chains follows, all from one sample in a study of T cells after posttransplantation cyclophosphamide. Produced via immunoSEQ multiplex PCR; TCRdb's table is partial and in-frame only. Recorded here are 20,000 to 25,000 clones, none singletons. Sequencing was done on a sample of PBMCs. The receptor set was obtained from a woman between 45 and 65 years old in good health, CMV-negative, and a related stem cell transplant donor. Each CDR3 is given with its conserved first and last residue. A D gene is named only where the DNA matches it firmly. Sizes are listed as once, few, many, or a class for an expanded clone.

j_gene: TRBJ2-1
d_gene: TRBD1
abundance: many
v_gene: TRBV19
CDR3nt: TGTGCCAGTAGCAGGGGGTCAGGCAATGAGCAGTTCTTC
CDR3aa: CASSRGSGNEQFF

j_gene: TRBJ1-1
d_gene: .
abundance: many
v_gene: TRBV5-1
CDR3nt: TGCGCCAGCAGCCCCGACAGGCGGAAGGCTGAAGCTTTCTTT
CDR3aa: CASSPDRRKAEAFF

j_gene: TRBJ1-1
d_gene: TRBD1
abundance: many
v_gene: TRBV5-1
CDR3nt: TGCGCCAGCAGCTCACAGGGGCGGGGAACTGAAGCTTTCTTT
CDR3aa: CASSSQGRGTEAFF

j_gene: TRBJ1-5
d_gene: TRBD1
abundance: many
v_gene: TRBV7-2
CDR3nt: TGTGCCAGCAGACCAACAGGGGGCTTCAATCAGCCCCAGCATTTT
CDR3aa: CASRPTGGFNQPQHF

j_gene: TRBJ2-7
d_gene: TRBD2
abundance: many
v_gene: TRBV5-4
CDR3nt: TGTGCCAGCAGCTTGTTCGCGGGAGGCGGGTACGAGCAGTACTTC
CDR3aa: CASSLFAGGGYEQYF

j_gene: TRBJ2-3
d_gene: TRBD2
abundance: many
v_gene: TRBV7-2
CDR3nt: TGTGCCAGCAGTCACCGTCCGGGACTAGCTTCCCCTACGCAGTATTTT
CDR3aa: CASSHRPGLASPTQYF

j_gene: TRBJ1-2
d_gene: .
abundance: many
v_gene: TRBV6-5
CDR3nt: TGTGCCAGCAGTTACTCGAGATCGGCTAACTATGGCTACACCTTC
CDR3aa: CASSYSRSANYGYTF

j_gene: TRBJ1-5
d_gene: TRBD1
abundance: many
v_gene: TRBV19
CDR3nt: TGTGCCAGTAGTGTTCAGGGGGTGGGGAATCAGCCCCAGCATTTT
CDR3aa: CASSVQGVGNQPQHF

j_gene: TRBJ2-5
d_gene: TRBD1
abundance: many
v_gene: TRBV11-2
CDR3nt: TGTGCCAGCAGCCTAGGGACAGGGGGCTTTGGCCAAGAGACCCAGTACTTC
CDR3aa: CASSLGTGGFGQETQYF

j_gene: TRBJ2-2
d_gene: .
abundance: many
v_gene: TRBV6-1
CDR3nt: TGTGCCAGCAGACAGGGCATGGTTGGCACCGGGGAGCTGTTTTTT
CDR3aa: CASRQGMVGTGELFF

j_gene: TRBJ2-1
d_gene: TRBD1
abundance: many
v_gene: TRBV10-3
CDR3nt: TGTGCCATCAGTGAACTGACAGGGGGGGAGCAGTTCTTC
CDR3aa: CAISELTGGEQFF